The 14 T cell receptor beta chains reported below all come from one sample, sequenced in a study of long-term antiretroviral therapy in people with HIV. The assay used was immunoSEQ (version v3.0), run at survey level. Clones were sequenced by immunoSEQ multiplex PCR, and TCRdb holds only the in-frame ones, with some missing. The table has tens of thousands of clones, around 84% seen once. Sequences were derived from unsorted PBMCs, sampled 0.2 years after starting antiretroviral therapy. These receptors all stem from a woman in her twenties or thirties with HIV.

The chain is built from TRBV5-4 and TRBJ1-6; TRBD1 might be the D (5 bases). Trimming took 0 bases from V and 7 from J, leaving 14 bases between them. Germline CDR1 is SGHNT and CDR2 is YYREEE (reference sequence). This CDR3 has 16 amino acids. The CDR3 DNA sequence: TGTGCCAGCAGCTTGGACCGGGGGACGGGGAATTCACCCCTCCACTTT. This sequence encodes CASSLDRGTGNSPLHF.

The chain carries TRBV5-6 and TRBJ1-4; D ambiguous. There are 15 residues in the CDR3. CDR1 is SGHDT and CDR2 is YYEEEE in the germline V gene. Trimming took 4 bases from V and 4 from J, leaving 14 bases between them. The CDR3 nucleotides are TGTGCCAGCAGCCTAGTTGGTTTGGGTAATGAAAAACTGTTTTTT. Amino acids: CASSLVGLGNEKLFF.

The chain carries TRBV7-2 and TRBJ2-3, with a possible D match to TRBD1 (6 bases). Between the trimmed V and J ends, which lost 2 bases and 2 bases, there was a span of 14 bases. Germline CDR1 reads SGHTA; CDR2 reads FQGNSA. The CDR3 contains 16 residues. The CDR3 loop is CASSLRPWGPTDTQYF. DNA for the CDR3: TGTGCCAGCAGCTTACGACCCTGGGGGCCCACAGATACGCAGTATTTT.

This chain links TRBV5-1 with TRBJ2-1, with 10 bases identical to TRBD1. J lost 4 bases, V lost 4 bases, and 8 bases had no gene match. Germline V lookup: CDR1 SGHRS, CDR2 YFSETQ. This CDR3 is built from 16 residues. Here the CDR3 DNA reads TGCGCCAGCAGCAGAGCTCAGGACAGGGGGTACAATGAGCAGTTCTTC. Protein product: CASSRAQDRGYNEQFF.

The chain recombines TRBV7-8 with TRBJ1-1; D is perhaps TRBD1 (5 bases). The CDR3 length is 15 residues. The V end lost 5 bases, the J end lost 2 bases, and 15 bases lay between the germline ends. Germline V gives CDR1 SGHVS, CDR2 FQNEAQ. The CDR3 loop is CASSPYGGLNTEAFF. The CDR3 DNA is TGTGCCAGCAGCCCCTACGGGGGACTTAACACTGAAGCTTTCTTT.

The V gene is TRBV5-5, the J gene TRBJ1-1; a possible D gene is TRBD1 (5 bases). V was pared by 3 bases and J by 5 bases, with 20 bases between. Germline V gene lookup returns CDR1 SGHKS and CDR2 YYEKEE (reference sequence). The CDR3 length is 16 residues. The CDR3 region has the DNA TGTGCCAGCAGCTCCCGGACAAAGAGGATAGTTACTGAAGCTTTCTTT. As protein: CASSSRTKRIVTEAFF.

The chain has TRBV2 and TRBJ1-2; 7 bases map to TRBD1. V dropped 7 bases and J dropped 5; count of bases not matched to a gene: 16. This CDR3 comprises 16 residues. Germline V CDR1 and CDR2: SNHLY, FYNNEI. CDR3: CASTLSGTVGTYGYTF. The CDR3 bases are TGTGCCAGCACGCTCTCTGGGACAGTCGGCACTTATGGCTACACCTTC.

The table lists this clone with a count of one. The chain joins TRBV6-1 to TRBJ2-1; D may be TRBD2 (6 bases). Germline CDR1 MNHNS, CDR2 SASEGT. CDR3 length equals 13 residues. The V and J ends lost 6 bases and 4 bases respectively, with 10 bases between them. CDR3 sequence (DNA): TGTGCCAGCAGCCGGGACTCGTACAATGAGCAGTTCTTC. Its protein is CASSRDSYNEQFF.

The CDR3 region has the DNA TGTGCCAGCAGTGAGGAGGACAGAAGCAATCAGCCCCAGCATTTT. Residues: CASSEEDRSNQPQHF. The rearrangement uses TRBV6-1 and TRBJ1-5, with D tentatively TRBD1 (6 bases). CDR1 and CDR2 from the germline V gene are MNHNS and SASEGT. This CDR3 spans 15 amino acids. V lost 3 bases to trimming and J lost 1 base, with 10 bases between them.

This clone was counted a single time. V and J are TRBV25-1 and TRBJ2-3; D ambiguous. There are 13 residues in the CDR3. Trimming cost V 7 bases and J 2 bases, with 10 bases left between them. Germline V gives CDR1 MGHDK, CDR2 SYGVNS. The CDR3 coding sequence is TGTGCCAGCACGCACGGATACACAGATACGCAGTATTTT. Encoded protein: CASTHGYTDTQYF.

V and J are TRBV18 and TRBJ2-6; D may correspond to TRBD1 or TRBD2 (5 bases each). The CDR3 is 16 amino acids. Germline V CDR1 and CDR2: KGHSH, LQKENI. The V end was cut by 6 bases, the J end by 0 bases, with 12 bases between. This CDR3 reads CASSRLGGSGANVLTF. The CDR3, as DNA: TGTGCCAGCTCCAGACTTGGGGGCTCTGGGGCCAACGTCCTGACTTTC.

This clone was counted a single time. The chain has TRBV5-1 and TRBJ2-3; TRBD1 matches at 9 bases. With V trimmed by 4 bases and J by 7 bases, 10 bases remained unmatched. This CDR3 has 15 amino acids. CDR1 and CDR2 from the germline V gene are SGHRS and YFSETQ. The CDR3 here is CASSITGTGLNTQYF. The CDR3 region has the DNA TGCGCCAGCAGCATTACCGGGACAGGGCTCAATACGCAGTATTTT.

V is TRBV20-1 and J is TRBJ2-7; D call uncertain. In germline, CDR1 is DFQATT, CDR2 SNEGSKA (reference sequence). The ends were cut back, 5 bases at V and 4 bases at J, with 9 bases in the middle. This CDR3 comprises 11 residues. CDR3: CSAAIEYEQYF. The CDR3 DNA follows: TGCAGTGCTGCCATAGAATACGAGCAGTACTTC.

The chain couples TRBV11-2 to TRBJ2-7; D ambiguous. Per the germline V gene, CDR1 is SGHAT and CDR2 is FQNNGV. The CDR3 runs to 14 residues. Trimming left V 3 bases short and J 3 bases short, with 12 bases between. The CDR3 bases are TGTGCCAGCAGCTTTGCAAAAAGGGTCTACGAGCAGTACTTC. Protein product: CASSFAKRVYEQYF.